This is a list of T cell receptor beta chains from one sample in a study of regulatory T cells in long-lasting Graves disease. TCRdb called the multiplex PCR reads again in MiXCR, with one record for every CDR3 protein. This sample has around 250,000 distinct CDR3 sequences; around a sixth occur once, and the top ten carry roughly 15%. The same data also went into a second study, on T cells in Graves' hyperthyroidism and ophthalmopathy.

Sequences were derived from peripheral blood mononuclear cells (PBMCs), sampled at new diagnosis, from a patient treated with antithyroid drugs. The receptors shown here come from a woman in her thirties with Graves disease. CDR3s include the opening cysteine and the closing phenylalanine or tryptophan. The order of the fields is D gene, V gene, J gene, clone size, CDR3 protein, CDR3 DNA. A D gene is named only where the DNA matches it firmly. Clone size is given for some rows only: seen once, a few or many times, or a class if the clone is expanded.

d_call: .; v_call: TRBV11-2; j_call: TRBJ1-1; clone_size: many; cdr3_aa: CASRTPKRTGRRAEAFF; cdr3_nt: TGTGCCAGCAGGACACCCAAACGAACAGGGAGGAGGGCCGAAGCTTTCTTT
d_call: .; v_call: TRBV6-1; j_call: TRBJ1-2; clone_size: .; cdr3_aa: CASIQRSYRVGAKDYGYTF; cdr3_nt: TGTGCCAGCATTCAAAGATCCTACCGGGTCGGGGCTAAGGACTATGGCTACACCTTC
d_call: TRBD2; v_call: TRBV5-1; j_call: TRBJ2-7; clone_size: many; cdr3_aa: CASSWGLAGESSYEQYF; cdr3_nt: TGCGCCAGCAGCTGGGGACTAGCGGGAGAAAGCTCCTACGAGCAGTACTTC
d_call: TRBD1; v_call: TRBV10-2; j_call: TRBJ2-6; clone_size: .; cdr3_aa: CATLGTGKASGANVLTF; cdr3_nt: TGCGCCACCCTCGGGACAGGGAAAGCCTCTGGGGCCAACGTCCTGACTTTC
d_call: TRBD1; v_call: TRBV11-2; j_call: TRBJ2-5; clone_size: .; cdr3_aa: CASSPLGRTGGWETQYF; cdr3_nt: TGTGCCAGCAGTCCCCTCGGTAGGACAGGGGGCTGGGAGACCCAGTACTTC
d_call: TRBD1; v_call: TRBV7-2; j_call: TRBJ2-7; clone_size: .; cdr3_aa: CASLAPGQGYEQYF; cdr3_nt: TGTGCCTCTCTCGCCCCGGGACAGGGGTACGAGCAGTACTTC
d_call: .; v_call: TRBV20-1; j_call: TRBJ2-7; clone_size: .; cdr3_aa: CSAAGGGPFGEQYF; cdr3_nt: TGCAGTGCTGCTGGGGGGGGGCCGTTTGGGGAGCAGTACTTC
d_call: .; v_call: TRBV20-1; j_call: TRBJ1-4; clone_size: few; cdr3_aa: CSANGGNEKLFF; cdr3_nt: TGCAGTGCTAACGGGGGTAATGAAAAACTGTTTTTT
d_call: TRBD1; v_call: TRBV7-9; j_call: TRBJ1-2; clone_size: many; cdr3_aa: CASSMTGIYGYTF; cdr3_nt: TGTGCCAGCAGCATGACAGGGATCTATGGCTACACCTTC
d_call: TRBD2; v_call: TRBV7-9; j_call: TRBJ2-3; clone_size: few; cdr3_aa: CASSFQAGGLADTQYF; cdr3_nt: TGTGCCAGCAGCTTCCAAGCGGGGGGCCTGGCAGATACGCAGTATTTT
d_call: .; v_call: TRBV4-1; j_call: TRBJ1-2; clone_size: many; cdr3_aa: CASSQGVEYDGYTF; cdr3_nt: TGCGCCAGCAGCCAAGGGGTGGAATACGATGGCTACACCTTC
d_call: TRBD1; v_call: TRBV6-1; j_call: TRBJ1-2; clone_size: many; cdr3_aa: CASSLRTGGGYTF; cdr3_nt: TGTGCCAGCAGTCTTCGGACAGGGGGCGGCTACACCTTC
d_call: TRBD1; v_call: TRBV4-1; j_call: TRBJ2-7; clone_size: many; cdr3_aa: CASSQEDRPVIYEQYF; cdr3_nt: TGCGCCAGCAGCCAAGAGGACAGGCCGGTGATCTACGAGCAGTACTTC
d_call: TRBD1; v_call: TRBV11-3; j_call: TRBJ1-4; clone_size: many; cdr3_aa: CASSPGQFNEKLFF; cdr3_nt: TGTGCCAGCAGCCCGGGACAGTTTAATGAAAAACTGTTTTTT
d_call: .; v_call: TRBV5-5; j_call: TRBJ2-1; clone_size: many; cdr3_aa: CASTLYGSNNEQFF; cdr3_nt: TGCGCCAGCACCTTGTACGGCAGCAACAATGAGCAGTTCTTC
d_call: TRBD2; v_call: TRBV9; j_call: TRBJ2-7; clone_size: .; cdr3_aa: CASSPRLAGGTYEQYF; cdr3_nt: TGTGCCAGCAGCCCTCGACTAGCGGGGGGAACCTACGAGCAGTACTTC
d_call: TRBD1; v_call: TRBV12-3/TRBV12-4; j_call: TRBJ1-1; clone_size: many; cdr3_aa: CASSLVGGGGEAFF; cdr3_nt: TGTGCCAGCAGTTTAGTTGGAGGGGGCGGAGAAGCTTTCTTT
d_call: .; v_call: TRBV20-1; j_call: TRBJ2-5; clone_size: many; cdr3_aa: CSAREVEGQETQYF; cdr3_nt: TGCAGTGCTAGAGAAGTCGAGGGGCAAGAGACCCAGTACTTC
d_call: .; v_call: TRBV25-1; j_call: TRBJ1-2; clone_size: many; cdr3_aa: CASSEIVGLPTGYTF; cdr3_nt: TGTGCCAGCAGTGAAATCGTTGGACTCCCGACGGGCTACACCTTC
d_call: TRBD1; v_call: TRBV2; j_call: TRBJ1-5; clone_size: .; cdr3_aa: CASSLDRGYQPQHF; cdr3_nt: TGTGCCAGCAGTCTGGACAGGGGTTATCAGCCCCAGCATTTT
d_call: .; v_call: TRBV10-3; j_call: TRBJ1-5; clone_size: many; cdr3_aa: CAISGAHNQPQHF; cdr3_nt: TGTGCCATCAGTGGGGCGCACAATCAGCCCCAGCATTTT
d_call: .; v_call: TRBV20-1; j_call: TRBJ2-5; clone_size: few; cdr3_aa: CSAAGQETQYF; cdr3_nt: TGCAGTGCCGCGGGACAAGAGACCCAGTACTTC
d_call: .; v_call: TRBV20-1; j_call: TRBJ1-6; clone_size: many; cdr3_aa: CSARDRPGNSPLHF; cdr3_nt: TGCAGTGCTAGAGATAGGCCGGGAAATTCACCCCTCCACTTT
d_call: .; v_call: TRBV7-3; j_call: TRBJ2-3; clone_size: many; cdr3_aa: CASSLDRDTQYF; cdr3_nt: TGTGCCAGCAGTCTTGACAGAGATACGCAGTATTTT
d_call: .; v_call: TRBV7-2; j_call: TRBJ1-2; clone_size: many; cdr3_aa: CASSLGQTYGYTF; cdr3_nt: TGTGCCAGCAGCCTAGGACAGACATATGGCTACACCTTC
d_call: .; v_call: TRBV28; j_call: TRBJ1-5; clone_size: many; cdr3_aa: CASSFLRVLIDNQPQHF; cdr3_nt: TGTGCCAGCAGTTTCCTCAGGGTTCTAATCGACAATCAGCCCCAGCATTTT
d_call: TRBD1; v_call: TRBV9; j_call: TRBJ2-1; clone_size: many; cdr3_aa: CASSVAPAGQGFYNEQFF; cdr3_nt: TGTGCCAGCAGCGTAGCCCCAGCGGGACAGGGCTTCTACAATGAGCAGTTCTTC
d_call: .; v_call: TRBV20-1; j_call: TRBJ1-1; clone_size: few; cdr3_aa: CSATSGTANTEAFF; cdr3_nt: TGCAGTGCTACATCGGGGACGGCGAACACTGAAGCTTTCTTT
d_call: TRBD2; v_call: TRBV12-3/TRBV12-4; j_call: TRBJ2-1; clone_size: .; cdr3_aa: CASRSTSGGYNEQFF; cdr3_nt: TGTGCCAGCAGATCGACTAGCGGGGGGTACAATGAGCAGTTCTTC
d_call: TRBD1; v_call: TRBV4-1; j_call: TRBJ1-1; clone_size: many; cdr3_aa: CASSLTSGGQTLEAFF; cdr3_nt: TGCGCCAGCAGCCTAACAAGTGGGGGACAGACTCTTGAAGCTTTCTTT
d_call: .; v_call: TRBV19; j_call: TRBJ1-1; clone_size: .; cdr3_aa: CASSIFPRTANEAFF; cdr3_nt: TGTGCCAGTAGTATATTCCCTCGGACCGCGAATGAAGCTTTCTTT
d_call: .; v_call: TRBV11-2; j_call: TRBJ1-2; clone_size: many; cdr3_aa: CASSLVGGRYTF; cdr3_nt: TGTGCCAGCAGCCTGGTAGGGGGTCGCTACACCTTC
d_call: .; v_call: TRBV9; j_call: TRBJ1-4; clone_size: few; cdr3_aa: CASSPSPGEGEKLFF; cdr3_nt: TGTGCCAGCAGCCCGAGTCCAGGGGAGGGCGAAAAACTGTTTTTT
d_call: .; v_call: TRBV2; j_call: TRBJ1-1; clone_size: many; cdr3_aa: CASSASLGTNTEAFF; cdr3_nt: TGTGCCAGCAGTGCCTCTCTTGGCACCAACACTGAAGCTTTCTTT
d_call: TRBD1; v_call: TRBV7-9; j_call: TRBJ2-7; clone_size: many; cdr3_aa: CASSLPGQEYYEQYF; cdr3_nt: TGTGCCAGCAGCTTACCCGGACAGGAATACTACGAGCAGTACTTC
d_call: .; v_call: TRBV18; j_call: TRBJ2-7; clone_size: many; cdr3_aa: CASSPMGGQNEQYF; cdr3_nt: TGTGCCAGCTCACCGATGGGGGGTCAAAACGAGCAGTACTTC
d_call: .; v_call: TRBV11-3; j_call: TRBJ2-4; clone_size: many; cdr3_aa: CASSPGPQNIQYF; cdr3_nt: TGTGCCAGCAGCCCGGGACCCCAAAACATTCAGTACTTC
d_call: TRBD2; v_call: TRBV7-9; j_call: TRBJ2-3; clone_size: .; cdr3_aa: CASSLGLAGAYSTDTQYF; cdr3_nt: TGTGCCAGCAGCTTGGGGCTAGCGGGGGCCTATAGCACAGATACGCAGTATTTT
d_call: TRBD1; v_call: TRBV5-1; j_call: TRBJ2-1; clone_size: many; cdr3_aa: CASSAPTGKPYNEQFF; cdr3_nt: TGCGCCAGCAGCGCCCCGACAGGGAAGCCCTACAATGAGCAGTTCTTC
d_call: .; v_call: TRBV7-9; j_call: TRBJ2-7; clone_size: many; cdr3_aa: CASSLRGVSYEQYF; cdr3_nt: TGTGCCAGCAGCTTACGAGGGGTCTCCTACGAGCAGTACTTC
d_call: .; v_call: TRBV6-2/TRBV6-3; j_call: TRBJ2-3; clone_size: many; cdr3_aa: CASSYRGGAPGDTQYF; cdr3_nt: TGTGCCAGCAGTTACCGTGGCGGGGCCCCCGGAGATACGCAGTATTTT
d_call: TRBD2; v_call: TRBV11-2; j_call: TRBJ2-7; clone_size: .; cdr3_aa: CASSSPGLADYEQYF; cdr3_nt: TGTGCCAGCAGCTCGCCGGGACTAGCGGATTACGAGCAGTACTTC
d_call: .; v_call: TRBV9; j_call: TRBJ1-1; clone_size: many; cdr3_aa: CASSVALETEAFF; cdr3_nt: TGTGCCAGCAGCGTAGCTCTGGAGACTGAAGCTTTCTTT
d_call: .; v_call: TRBV7-2; j_call: TRBJ2-1; clone_size: many; cdr3_aa: CASRHGGPVDEQFF; cdr3_nt: TGTGCCAGCAGACATGGGGGCCCCGTGGATGAGCAGTTCTTC
d_call: .; v_call: TRBV6-1; j_call: TRBJ2-1; clone_size: many; cdr3_aa: CATRGIPGHGYKQFF; cdr3_nt: TGTGCCACCCGGGGTATACCGGGACACGGATACAAGCAGTTCTTC
d_call: .; v_call: TRBV5-1; j_call: TRBJ1-1; clone_size: few; cdr3_aa: CASSLVGITEAFF; cdr3_nt: TGCGCCAGCAGCTTGGTAGGGATCACTGAAGCTTTCTTT
d_call: .; v_call: TRBV6-5; j_call: TRBJ1-1; clone_size: many; cdr3_aa: CASSLFMNTEAFF; cdr3_nt: TGTGCCAGCAGTTTATTCATGAACACTGAAGCTTTCTTT
d_call: .; v_call: TRBV4-1; j_call: TRBJ1-5; clone_size: many; cdr3_aa: CASSQGVGGGQPQHF; cdr3_nt: TGCGCCAGCAGCCAGGGAGTGGGGGGTGGTCAGCCCCAGCATTTT